This T cell receptor beta chain was sequenced during a study of CD8+ T cells in alopecia areata. This clone has more than one count but fewer than ten. Germline CDR1 SQVTM, CDR2 ANQGSEA. Trimming left V 4 bases short and J 6 bases short, with 10 bases between. The CDR3 length is 11 residues. Investigators isolated RNA and reverse transcribed it into cDNA to act as the sequencing template. Method: immunoSEQ multiplex PCR; TCRdb's copy keeps in-frame clones and lacks some. This repertoire shows about 150,000 clones, roughly 50% found once; its top ten account for approximately 7%. The clonotype comes from a human donor with alopecia areata. Material: CD4+ T cells sorted from blood. The chain employs TRBV29-1 and TRBJ2-7; D call uncertain. CDR3 nucleotides: TGCAGCGTTGCCCACAGAAGCGAGCAGTACTTC. It encodes CSVAHRSEQYF.